This is a list of T cell receptor beta chains from one sample in a study of CD8+ T cells in alopecia areata. Libraries were prepared by immunoSEQ multiplex PCR; TCRdb keeps only in-frame clonotypes and omits some of them. The data show more than 90,000 clones, 55% to 65% seen once. The specimen was CD4+ T cells sorted from blood. These receptors were collected from a human donor in good health. The CDR3 runs from the conserved cysteine through the conserved F or W. The D gene is left open where the match is weak.

V gene,J gene,D gene,CDR3 protein
TRBV5-6,TRBJ2-3,.,CASSLIRASTDTQYF
TRBV7-2,TRBJ1-3,.,CASTYSGLGTIYF
TRBV5-1,TRBJ2-3,TRBD2,CASSTERGARDTQYF
TRBV29-1,TRBJ1-2,.,CSVEAGPNGYTF
TRBV19,TRBJ2-1,TRBD1,CASSIAPGQGRINEQFF
TRBV5-4,TRBJ2-1,.,CASSDGGPDVYNEQFF
TRBV30,TRBJ2-3,.,CAWSKEFRDTQYF
TRBV23-1,TRBJ1-5,.,CASSRPIAGTQNQPQHF
TRBV5-1,TRBJ2-7,.,CASSQVGGPSYEQYF
TRBV15,TRBJ2-5,TRBD2,CATSRDRTSWETQYF
TRBV19,TRBJ2-3,.,CASSIGDTQYF
TRBV4-2,TRBJ1-1,TRBD1,CASSQPGQTNTEAFF
TRBV29-1,TRBJ2-7,.,CSVSETSYEQYF
TRBV29-1,TRBJ2-1,.,CSVDSLRDEQFF
TRBV19,TRBJ2-3,TRBD2,CASSPSGGAGADTQYF
TRBV19,TRBJ2-1,.,CASSSDLPEQFF
TRBV27,TRBJ1-2,.,CASRRWDASNGYTF
TRBV5-6,TRBJ2-7,TRBD1,CASSPTFIDRGAYEQYF
TRBV9,TRBJ1-1,.,CASSVGPSNTEAFF
TRBV30,TRBJ2-5,.,CAWSVRQGETQYF
TRBV28,TRBJ2-2,.,CASRARAVNTGELFF
TRBV10-1,TRBJ1-5,.,CASSASLNQPQHF
TRBV30,TRBJ2-1,.,CAWSVLGPPGDEQFF
TRBV2,TRBJ2-5,TRBD2,CASSEGLQGGDRETQYF
TRBV28,TRBJ1-5,.,CASSLVNQPQHF
TRBV25-1,TRBJ1-6,.,CASSGQDYNSPLHF
TRBV6-5,TRBJ2-1,.,CASSPRGGDAQFF
TRBV27,TRBJ1-4,.,CASSSSWNGEKLFF
TRBV29-1,TRBJ2-5,.,CSVEVGSGETQYF
TRBV29-1,TRBJ1-1,.,CSAEKQENTEAFF
TRBV18,TRBJ2-7,TRBD2,CASSPFGGVVIYEQYF
TRBV2,TRBJ1-4,.,CASRAESTPEKLFF
TRBV30,TRBJ1-2,.,CAWSGGAGYGYTF
TRBV25-1,TRBJ1-5,.,CASRVAGGNNQPQHF
TRBV5-1,TRBJ2-7,.,CASSSRGDSYEQYF
TRBV30,TRBJ1-1,.,CAWSVGGRTEAFF
TRBV9,TRBJ1-2,.,CASSVEATPRQNYGYTF
TRBV5-4,TRBJ2-3,.,CASSLTLGDTQYF
TRBV7-2,TRBJ2-5,.,CASSLARGRETQYF
TRBV30,TRBJ2-7,.,CASNQGSYEQYF
TRBV15,TRBJ2-3,TRBD2,CATSTARLAAGTQYF
TRBV4-1,TRBJ2-1,TRBD2,CASSFPGLAGGRSSSYNEQFF
TRBV29-1,TRBJ1-2,TRBD1,CSAAGQGYGYTF
TRBV10-3,TRBJ2-6,.,CAISRAGQYGANVLTF
TRBV6-1,TRBJ2-7,TRBD2,CASSDLAGVYEQYF
TRBV4-1,TRBJ1-2,.,CASSQDRNHDSNYGYTF
TRBV11-2,TRBJ2-5,TRBD2,CASSLAASGGQETQYF
TRBV14,TRBJ2-7,.,CASSEGRQVFYEQYF
TRBV9,TRBJ2-5,.,CASSVGGDWRETQYF
TRBV27,TRBJ2-3,TRBD1,CASSLSRGLADTQYF
TRBV7-2,TRBJ2-1,.,CASSPRGGYYNEQFF
TRBV4-1,TRBJ2-6,.,CASSQALGGGGANVLTF
TRBV4-1,TRBJ1-2,TRBD1,CASSQPTTGAAYGYTF
TRBV5-1,TRBJ2-2,TRBD2,CASRPGRGANTGELFF
TRBV30,TRBJ1-1,.,CAWSVQATAEAFF